The clone carrying this TCR beta chain was counted ten times or more. Its cognate antigen is unknown. This specimen comes from a study of liver allograft versus peripheral blood T cells. About the research overall: The authors compared T cell receptor repertoires in transplanted livers with those in the peripheral blood of recipients.

The ends were cut back, 4 bases at V and 0 bases at J, with 22 bases in the middle. Per the germline V gene, CDR1 is LNHDA and CDR2 is SQIVND (reference sequence). CDR3 length: 19 amino acids. Regarding the study as a whole: Repertoires of T cell receptors in liver allografts reportedly differed from peripheral blood repertoires.

TCRdb ran MiXCR on the reads and lists one entry per CDR3 protein. The table records 6,500 to 10,000 distinct CDR3 sequences, about a sixth of them present only once. This clonotype was sampled from a human patient who had a liver transplant. Part of the T cells may come from the graft donor. J is TRBJ2-1 and V is TRBV19; D may match TRBD1 or TRBD2 (7 bases each). In DNA, the CDR3 is TGTGCCAGTAGTAAGGGAGGGGACAGTTCAAAAAGCTCCTACAATGAGCAGTTCTTC. It translates to CASSKGGDSSKSSYNEQFF.